This TCR beta chain was retrieved from a study of regulatory T cells in long-lasting Graves disease. Time point specified: persistent/refractory GD, antithyroid drugs over 5 years with positive TRAb. PBMC-extracted RNA yielded the TCR library. Doctors identified Graves' disease using the American Thyroid Association guidelines. EDTA tubes received around 9 milliliters of drawn peripheral blood. Findings and caveats of the study: The study found persistent patients shared more public clonotypes (roughly 2,500) than new patients (approximately 970).

The germline gives CDR1 MGHRA, CDR2 YSYEKL. Trimming cost V 8 bases and J 6 bases, with 11 bases left between them. The CDR3 extends over 11 amino acids. This clonotype came up a few times. Its specificity is unknown. Both iRepertoire HTBI primers and Arm-PCR of CDR3 regions were used to build the TCR beta libraries. Each CDR3 protein gets one entry after TCRdb re-called the multiplex PCR reads with MiXCR. This sample has about 460,000 distinct CDR3 sequences; roughly 22% occur once, and the top ten carry about an eighth. The TCR originated in a female donor with Graves disease. The sequencing used peripheral blood mononuclear cells (PBMCs), collected when the disease was refractory, from a patient treated with antithyroid drugs. This chain joins TRBV4-1 and TRBJ2-7; perhaps D is TRBD1 or TRBD2 (6 bases each). CDR3 in DNA: TGCGCCAGCGGCAGGGGAGGCGAGCAGTACTTC. This sequence encodes CASGRGGEQYF.